Listed below are T cell receptor beta chains from one sample, sequenced in a study of blood T cell repertoires in COVID-19. Clones were read by immunoSEQ multiplex PCR, and TCRdb kept only the in-frame ones, dropping some. The sample includes 110,000 to 150,000 clones, around 89% seen only once; the top ten take 2.5% to 3%. Sequencing was carried out using peripheral blood. These receptor sequences come from a man aged 55 to 70 with active or convalescent COVID-19. Both conserved end residues are part of each CDR3. Each record gives: V gene, J gene, D gene, clone size, CDR3 protein, CDR3 DNA. The D gene is left open where the match is weak. Some rows have no size entry. The others give once, few or many, or a class for an expanded clone.

v_call: TRBV13
j_call: TRBJ1-6
d_call: TRBD1
clone_size: NA
cdr3_aa: CASSSDRGNSPLHF
cdr3_nt: TGTGCCAGCAGCTCAGACAGGGGAAATTCACCCCTCCACTTT

v_call: TRBV5-5
j_call: TRBJ2-3
d_call: NA
clone_size: NA
cdr3_aa: CASSFTGFPTDTQYF
cdr3_nt: TGTGCCAGCAGCTTTACAGGGTTCCCCACAGATACGCAGTATTTT

v_call: TRBV6-6
j_call: TRBJ2-1
d_call: TRBD2
clone_size: NA
cdr3_aa: CASSSQRGGSYNEQFF
cdr3_nt: TGTGCCAGCAGTTCCCAGCGGGGAGGCTCCTACAATGAGCAGTTCTTC

v_call: TRBV28
j_call: TRBJ1-5
d_call: NA
clone_size: NA
cdr3_aa: CASSLGLLNQPQHF
cdr3_nt: TGTGCCAGCAGTCTGGGACTGCTTAATCAGCCCCAGCATTTT

v_call: TRBV7-9
j_call: TRBJ1-6
d_call: NA
clone_size: NA
cdr3_aa: CASSSTGNSPLHF
cdr3_nt: TGTGCCAGCAGCTCGACTGGTAATTCACCCCTCCACTTT

v_call: TRBV5-1
j_call: TRBJ1-1
d_call: TRBD1
clone_size: NA
cdr3_aa: CASRPSGGANTEAFF
cdr3_nt: TGCGCCAGCAGACCTTCAGGGGGCGCTAACACTGAAGCTTTCTTT

v_call: TRBV5-1
j_call: TRBJ1-6
d_call: NA
clone_size: NA
cdr3_aa: CASSLGTGDNSPLHF
cdr3_nt: TGCGCCAGCAGCTTGGGGACGGGAGATAATTCACCCCTCCACTTT

v_call: TRBV28
j_call: TRBJ1-2
d_call: NA
clone_size: NA
cdr3_aa: CASSSAGEGYGYTF
cdr3_nt: TGTGCCAGCAGTTCCGCCGGGGAAGGCTATGGCTACACCTTC

v_call: TRBV28
j_call: TRBJ1-2
d_call: NA
clone_size: NA
cdr3_aa: CANSSSGNKANYGYTF
cdr3_nt: TGTGCCAACAGTTCTTCCGGGAACAAAGCTAACTATGGCTACACCTTC

v_call: TRBV7-2
j_call: TRBJ2-3
d_call: TRBD1
clone_size: NA
cdr3_aa: CASSFRGQSTDTQYF
cdr3_nt: TGTGCCAGCAGCTTCAGGGGGCAGAGCACAGATACGCAGTATTTT

v_call: TRBV11-2
j_call: TRBJ1-2
d_call: NA
clone_size: NA
cdr3_aa: CASRRPGLTGGYTF
cdr3_nt: TGTGCCAGCAGGCGCCCCGGGCTCACGGGGGGCTACACCTTC

v_call: TRBV5-5
j_call: TRBJ1-2
d_call: TRBD1
clone_size: NA
cdr3_aa: CASRQTGGRSYGYTF
cdr3_nt: TGTGCCAGCAGGCAAACAGGGGGTCGCTCATATGGCTACACCTTC

v_call: TRBV18
j_call: TRBJ1-2
d_call: TRBD1
clone_size: NA
cdr3_aa: CASSGTGMAYGYTF
cdr3_nt: TGTGCCAGCTCCGGGACAGGGATGGCCTATGGCTACACCTTC

v_call: TRBV6-5
j_call: TRBJ1-1
d_call: NA
clone_size: NA
cdr3_aa: CASSSEVNTEAFF
cdr3_nt: TGTGCCAGCTCTTCGGAGGTGAACACTGAAGCTTTCTTT

v_call: TRBV7-2
j_call: TRBJ1-1
d_call: NA
clone_size: NA
cdr3_aa: CASSLQGSTEAFF
cdr3_nt: TGTGCCAGCAGCCTACAGGGTTCCACTGAAGCTTTCTTT

v_call: TRBV3-1/TRBV3-2
j_call: TRBJ2-5
d_call: NA
clone_size: NA
cdr3_aa: CASSHWGSTTGAPETQYF
cdr3_nt: TGTGCCAGCAGCCACTGGGGATCTACGACAGGTGCCCCGGAGACCCAGTACTTC

v_call: TRBV4-1
j_call: TRBJ2-2
d_call: TRBD2
clone_size: NA
cdr3_aa: CASSQGTAGGASGELFF
cdr3_nt: TGCGCCAGCAGCCAGGGGACAGCGGGGGGCGCGTCCGGGGAGCTGTTTTTT

v_call: TRBV15
j_call: TRBJ1-1
d_call: TRBD1
clone_size: NA
cdr3_aa: CACGTGGMNTEAFF
cdr3_nt: TGTGCCTGCGGCACAGGGGGTATGAACACTGAAGCTTTCTTT

v_call: TRBV6-1
j_call: TRBJ2-1
d_call: NA
clone_size: NA
cdr3_aa: CASSEEGRGFGNEQFF
cdr3_nt: TGTGCCAGCAGTGAAGAGGGCAGGGGCTTTGGGAATGAGCAGTTCTTC

v_call: TRBV15
j_call: TRBJ1-4
d_call: NA
clone_size: NA
cdr3_aa: CATSIGEKLFF
cdr3_nt: TGTGCCACCAGTATCGGGGAAAAACTGTTTTTT

v_call: TRBV3-1/TRBV3-2
j_call: TRBJ2-1
d_call: TRBD2
clone_size: NA
cdr3_aa: CASSGLAGVFHNEQFF
cdr3_nt: TGTGCCAGCAGTGGACTAGCGGGAGTTTTCCACAATGAGCAGTTCTTC

v_call: TRBV5-1
j_call: TRBJ2-7
d_call: NA
clone_size: few
cdr3_aa: CASSFGGIEQYF
cdr3_nt: TGCGCCAGCAGCTTCGGAGGGATCGAGCAGTACTTC

v_call: TRBV2
j_call: TRBJ2-3
d_call: NA
clone_size: NA
cdr3_aa: CATQGAQPTDTQYF
cdr3_nt: TGTGCCACCCAAGGGGCACAACCCACAGATACGCAGTATTTT

v_call: TRBV6-5
j_call: TRBJ1-1
d_call: NA
clone_size: NA
cdr3_aa: CASSYFGGHDTEAFF
cdr3_nt: TGTGCCAGCAGTTACTTCGGGGGGCACGACACTGAAGCTTTCTTT

v_call: TRBV5-1
j_call: TRBJ1-2
d_call: TRBD1
clone_size: NA
cdr3_aa: CASSLAQGYGYTF
cdr3_nt: TGCGCCAGCAGCTTGGCACAGGGGTATGGCTACACCTTC

v_call: TRBV29-1
j_call: TRBJ2-7
d_call: TRBD1
clone_size: NA
cdr3_aa: CSVGQGSYEQYF
cdr3_nt: TGCAGCGTAGGACAGGGCTCCTACGAGCAGTACTTC

v_call: TRBV7-2
j_call: TRBJ1-2
d_call: TRBD1
clone_size: NA
cdr3_aa: CASSFSDRGYGYTF
cdr3_nt: TGTGCCAGCAGCTTTTCCGACAGGGGCTATGGCTACACCTTC

v_call: TRBV19
j_call: TRBJ2-4
d_call: NA
clone_size: NA
cdr3_aa: CASGARGAKNIQYF
cdr3_nt: TGTGCCTCCGGCGCTCGGGGGGCCAAAAACATTCAGTACTTC

v_call: TRBV5-1
j_call: TRBJ2-3
d_call: NA
clone_size: NA
cdr3_aa: CASSLRGGSDTQYF
cdr3_nt: TGCGCCAGCAGCCTCCGGGGAGGCTCAGATACGCAGTATTTT

v_call: TRBV18
j_call: TRBJ1-3
d_call: NA
clone_size: NA
cdr3_aa: CASYDSSGNTIYF
cdr3_nt: TGTGCCAGCTACGACAGCTCTGGAAACACCATATATTTT

v_call: TRBV28
j_call: TRBJ2-7
d_call: NA
clone_size: NA
cdr3_aa: CASRSQFRNYEQYF
cdr3_nt: TGTGCCAGCAGGAGCCAGTTCAGGAACTACGAGCAGTACTTC

v_call: TRBV7-9
j_call: TRBJ1-6
d_call: NA
clone_size: few
cdr3_aa: CACTGSPLAPLHF
cdr3_nt: TGTGCCTGTACAGGGTCGCCTTTGGCACCCCTCCACTTT

v_call: TRBV28
j_call: TRBJ2-7
d_call: TRBD2
clone_size: NA
cdr3_aa: CASRWTSGTYEQYF
cdr3_nt: TGTGCCAGCAGGTGGACTAGCGGGACCTACGAGCAGTACTTC

v_call: TRBV11-3
j_call: TRBJ2-1
d_call: NA
clone_size: few
cdr3_aa: CHLSYEQFF
cdr3_nt: TGTCACCTGAGCTATGAGCAGTTCTTC

v_call: TRBV29-1
j_call: TRBJ2-3
d_call: TRBD2
clone_size: NA
cdr3_aa: CSVDPTSGSTDTQYF
cdr3_nt: TGCAGCGTTGATCCGACTAGCGGGAGCACAGATACGCAGTATTTT

v_call: TRBV4-3
j_call: TRBJ1-4
d_call: NA
clone_size: NA
cdr3_aa: CASSQNRAYNEKLFF
cdr3_nt: TGCGCCAGCAGCCAGAACAGAGCCTACAATGAAAAACTGTTTTTT

v_call: TRBV15
j_call: TRBJ1-6
d_call: NA
clone_size: once
cdr3_aa: CATSRDRNSPLHF
cdr3_nt: TGTGCCACCAGCAGAGACAGGAATTCACCCCTCCACTTT

v_call: TRBV6-2/TRBV6-3
j_call: TRBJ2-7
d_call: TRBD2
clone_size: NA
cdr3_aa: CASSIGGSTSYEQYF
cdr3_nt: TGTGCCAGCAGTATCGGGGGGTCTACGTCCTACGAGCAGTACTTC

v_call: TRBV18
j_call: TRBJ1-2
d_call: NA
clone_size: few
cdr3_aa: CASSPSAGAEGYTF
cdr3_nt: TGTGCCAGCTCACCCTCCGCGGGCGCTGAGGGCTACACCTTC

v_call: TRBV5-4
j_call: TRBJ2-3
d_call: NA
clone_size: NA
cdr3_aa: CASSLIDRRTDTQYF
cdr3_nt: TGTGCCAGCAGCTTGATCGACAGAAGAACAGATACGCAGTATTTT

v_call: TRBV11-2
j_call: TRBJ2-2
d_call: TRBD2
clone_size: NA
cdr3_aa: CASSLLSGGANTGELFF
cdr3_nt: TGTGCCAGCAGCCTCCTTAGCGGGGGAGCGAACACCGGGGAGCTGTTTTTT

v_call: TRBV6-5
j_call: TRBJ2-1
d_call: TRBD2
clone_size: NA
cdr3_aa: CASSYSWTSGSYEQFF
cdr3_nt: TGTGCCAGCAGTTACTCCTGGACTAGCGGGAGCTATGAGCAGTTCTTC

v_call: TRBV6-6
j_call: TRBJ1-2
d_call: NA
clone_size: NA
cdr3_aa: CASSPTGEGYTF
cdr3_nt: TGTGCCAGCAGTCCGACTGGGGAGGGCTACACCTTC

v_call: TRBV12-3/TRBV12-4
j_call: TRBJ2-5
d_call: NA
clone_size: few
cdr3_aa: CASSYNRRTAQYF
cdr3_nt: TGTGCCAGCAGTTATAACAGGCGAACGGCCCAGTACTTC

v_call: TRBV9
j_call: TRBJ2-2
d_call: TRBD2
clone_size: NA
cdr3_aa: CASSVAGTSTGELFF
cdr3_nt: TGTGCCAGCAGCGTAGCTGGGACTAGCACCGGGGAGCTGTTTTTT

v_call: TRBV6-6
j_call: TRBJ2-5
d_call: NA
clone_size: NA
cdr3_aa: CASSSAGDKLETQYF
cdr3_nt: TGTGCCAGCAGTTCCGCGGGGGACAAGCTGGAGACCCAGTACTTC

v_call: TRBV7-6
j_call: TRBJ2-5
d_call: TRBD1
clone_size: NA
cdr3_aa: CASSLGGRGGTGSHF
cdr3_nt: TGTGCCAGCAGCTTAGGTGGGCGAGGTGGGACAGGATCCCACTTC

v_call: TRBV9
j_call: TRBJ2-3
d_call: TRBD2
clone_size: NA
cdr3_aa: CASSPRGGWTDTQYF
cdr3_nt: TGTGCCAGCAGCCCCCGGGGGGGATGGACAGATACGCAGTATTTT

v_call: TRBV9
j_call: TRBJ2-2
d_call: NA
clone_size: few
cdr3_aa: CASSVAVSAGELFF
cdr3_nt: TGTGCCAGCAGCGTAGCGGTATCGGCCGGGGAGCTGTTTTTT

v_call: TRBV19
j_call: TRBJ2-1
d_call: TRBD2
clone_size: NA
cdr3_aa: CASSIGLGRSSYNEQFF
cdr3_nt: TGTGCCAGTAGTATCGGGCTCGGGAGGAGCTCCTACAATGAGCAGTTCTTC

v_call: TRBV7-6
j_call: TRBJ1-4
d_call: NA
clone_size: NA
cdr3_aa: CASSLRPGQGGEKLFF
cdr3_nt: TGTGCCAGCAGCTTAAGACCCGGGCAGGGTGGGGAAAAACTGTTTTTT

v_call: TRBV5-1
j_call: TRBJ2-3
d_call: NA
clone_size: once
cdr3_aa: CASSDSLTQYF
cdr3_nt: TGCGCCAGCAGCGACTCCTTAACGCAGTATTTT

v_call: TRBV27
j_call: TRBJ1-5
d_call: NA
clone_size: NA
cdr3_aa: CASSSGNQPQHF
cdr3_nt: TGTGCCAGCAGTTCAGGGAATCAGCCCCAGCATTTT

v_call: TRBV10-3
j_call: TRBJ2-7
d_call: TRBD2
clone_size: once
cdr3_aa: CAISGGGRLAGSEQYF
cdr3_nt: TGTGCCATCAGTGGGGGTGGAAGGCTAGCGGGGAGCGAGCAGTACTTC

v_call: TRBV25-1
j_call: TRBJ2-5
d_call: NA
clone_size: NA
cdr3_aa: CASSTYEVQETQYF
cdr3_nt: TGTGCCAGCTCTACCTACGAGGTTCAAGAGACCCAGTACTTC

v_call: TRBV28
j_call: TRBJ1-2
d_call: NA
clone_size: NA
cdr3_aa: CASRPQPRDGYTF
cdr3_nt: TGTGCCAGCAGGCCTCAACCCCGGGATGGCTACACCTTC

v_call: TRBV5-8
j_call: TRBJ1-2
d_call: NA
clone_size: NA
cdr3_aa: CASSRRQASYGYTF
cdr3_nt: TGTGCCAGCAGCCGAAGACAGGCGAGCTATGGCTACACCTTC

v_call: TRBV7-2
j_call: TRBJ1-1
d_call: NA
clone_size: NA
cdr3_aa: CASSPTDTGRGNTEAFF
cdr3_nt: TGTGCCAGCAGCCCCACCGACACAGGGAGGGGGAACACTGAAGCTTTCTTT

v_call: TRBV12-3/TRBV12-4
j_call: TRBJ1-5
d_call: NA
clone_size: NA
cdr3_aa: CASSLTGGQPQHF
cdr3_nt: TGTGCCAGCAGTCTGACGGGGGGCCAGCCCCAGCATTTT